These 9 T cell receptor beta chains came from one sample sequenced in a study of tumor and adjacent non-tumor tissue in lung cancer. No cell sorting was done before RNA was extracted from the tissue. The library came from three nested PCR rounds adapted from ARM-PCR protocols. TCRdb ran MiXCR on the multiplex PCR reads and lists one entry per CDR3 protein. The sample has approximately 76,000 distinct CDR3 sequences, around 70% seen once. Sequenced input: lung tumor tissue. These receptors were taken from a woman aged 70-85 years with non-small cell lung cancer.

With regard to this clonotype: A junction boundary mismatches the germline segment, possibly from a read error. J is TRBJ2-5 and V is TRBV14; unclear D gene. The CDR3 sequence is 14 residues long. Germline CDR1 SGHDN, CDR2 FVKESK. For the CDR3, the DNA is TGTGCCAGCAGCCAATTGACTGGCCAAGAGACCCAGTATTTC. Encoded protein: CASSQLTGQETQYF. The full variable domain, completed using reference TRBV14 and TRBJ2-5, is EAGVTQFPSHSVIEKGQTVTLRCDPISGHDNLYWYRRVMGKEIKFLLHFVKESKQDESGMPNNRFLAERTGGTYSTLKVQPAELEDSGVYFCASSQLTGQETQYFGPGTRLLVL.

This clonotype has a handful of counts. CDR3 coding DNA: TGTGCCACCAGCAGAGATCGGGGTTATAATGAAAAACTGTTTTTT. Residues: CATSRDRGYNEKLFF. The V call is TRBV15, the J call TRBJ1-4; D call uncertain. Trimming took off 0 bases at V and 4 bases at J, with 9 bases between the two ends. This CDR3 has 15 residues. Germline V gene data show CDR1 as LNHNV and CDR2 as YYDKDF (reference sequence). The full variable domain, completed using reference TRBV15 and TRBJ1-4, is DAMVIQNPRYQVTQFGKPVTLSCSQTLNHNVMYWYQQKSSQAPKLLFHYYDKDFNNEADTPDNFQSRRPNTSFCFLDIRSPGLGDTAMYLCATSRDRGYNEKLFFGSGTQLSVL.

This chain joins TRBV25-1 and TRBJ1-2; TRBD1 might be the D (6 bases). The germline V gene has CDR1 MGHDK and CDR2 SYGVNS. CDR3 size: 12 residues. V was pared by 2 bases and J by 8 bases, with 9 bases between. This CDR3 reads CASSEGGVGYTF. The CDR3, as DNA: TGTGCCAGCAGTGAAGGGGGCGTCGGCTACACCTTC.

Concerning this clonotype itself: Its ends do not fully match the called genes, so a read error is possible. The chain joins TRBV11-1 to TRBJ1-1, with D tentatively TRBD1 (5 bases). Germline CDR1 reads SGHAT; CDR2 reads FQDESV (reference sequence). The CDR3 spans 15 residues. As DNA, the CDR3 is TGTACCAGCAGCTCCACGGGGACCCGAAATACTGAAGCTTTCTTT. Its protein is CTSSSTGTRNTEAFF.

The chain uses TRBV5-1 and TRBJ2-5; tentative D call: TRBD2 (5 bases). Trimming pared 0 bases from V and 4 bases from J, leaving 7 bases between. Per the germline V gene, CDR1 is SGHRS and CDR2 is YFSETQ. This CDR3 spans 13 amino acids. This CDR3 is CASSLETRETQYF. For the CDR3, the DNA is TGCGCCAGCAGCTTGGAAACTAGAGAGACCCAGTACTTC.

This chain links TRBV7-8 with TRBJ2-2; a possible D gene is TRBD2 (5 bases). The V gene's germline CDR1 is SGHVS and CDR2 FQNEAQ. Trimming left V 2 bases short and J 7 bases short, with 14 bases between. This CDR3 region has 15 residues. In nucleotides, the CDR3 is TGTGCCAGCAGCTTATTTCGAGGGATCAGCGGGGAGCTGTTTTTT. Translating gives CASSLFRGISGELFF.

A word on this clonotype: Sequence at one end of the junction differs from germline and may be a read error. This chain joins TRBV29-1 and TRBJ2-2; perhaps TRBD2 as D (5 bases). Germline CDR1 and CDR2: SQVTM and ANQGSEA. The CDR3 has 11 amino acids. DNA for the CDR3: TGCGGCGTGGGAGATCCCGGGGAGCTGTCTTTT. It encodes CGVGDPGELSF.

Remarks on this clonotype: One junction end disagrees with the germline gene, perhaps due to a read error. The chain employs TRBV11-1 and TRBJ2-1; TRBD2 matches 9 bases. The germline CDR1 and CDR2 sequences are SGHAT and FQDESV (reference sequence). This CDR3 has 14 residues. CDR3 region: CAGSPRGGRYDQFF. The CDR3 DNA is TGTGCCGGCAGCCCGCGGGGGGGCCGCTATGACCAGTTCTTC.

This clonotype was counted at least ten times. This rearrangement joins TRBV29-1 to TRBJ2-3; D is uncertain. In germline, CDR1 is SQVTM, CDR2 ANQGSEA. This CDR3 has 11 amino acids. V gave up 0 bases and J gave up 4 bases, with 2 bases separating them. The CDR3 bases are TGCAGCGTTGAAGATTCAGATACGCAGTATTTT. Translating gives CSVEDSDTQYF.